Below, 27 T cell receptor beta chains from the same sample are listed, as sequenced in a study of blood T cell repertoires in COVID-19. The data were produced by immunoSEQ multiplex PCR, yet TCRdb's version contains in-frame clones alone and is incomplete. The sample has around 180,000 clones; roughly 85% are singletons. The sample consisted of peripheral blood. The receptors were gathered from a man aged 55 to 70 with acute or convalescent COVID-19.

This clone came up once. This chain links TRBV28 with TRBJ1-1; tentative D call: TRBD1 (5 bases). CDR3 size: 14 residues. Germline CDR1 reads MDHEN; CDR2 reads SYDVKM. The V end lost 4 bases, the J end lost 4 bases, and 13 bases lay between the germline ends. CDR3 DNA: TGTGCCAGCAGTTACCGTAAGGACATCACTGAAGCTTTCTTT. Its translation is CASSYRKDITEAFF.

This chain joins TRBV28 and TRBJ1-4; D perhaps matches TRBD1 (5 bases). With 7 bases removed from V and 15 bases from J, the gap between germline ends came to 18 bases. The CDR3 consists of 12 residues. Germline V CDR1 and CDR2: MDHEN, SYDVKM. CDR3 region: CASTLGTGPVFF. The CDR3 DNA follows: TGTGCCAGCACCCTCGGCACAGGCCCAGTGTTTTTT. The whole variable domain, filled in from reference TRBV28 and TRBJ1-4, reads DVKVTQSSRYLVKRTGEKVFLECVQDMDHENMFWYRQDPGLGLRLIYFSYDVKMKEKGDIPEGYSVSREKKERFSLILESASTNQTSMYLCASTLGTGPVFFGSGTQLSVL.

This rearrangement joins TRBV9 to TRBJ2-1, with D maybe TRBD2 (5 bases). CDR3 length: 13 residues. Deletions cut 3 bases from V and 7 bases from J, with 11 bases between. CDR1 is SGDLS and CDR2 is YYNGEE in the germline V gene. In DNA form, the CDR3 reads TGTGCCAGCAGCGGGAACGGGGTTAATGAGCAGTTCTTC. Its translation is CASSGNGVNEQFF.

This chain links TRBV7-9 with TRBJ1-4, with 9 bases identical to TRBD1. Germline CDR1 is SEHNR and CDR2 is FQNEAQ (reference sequence). Trimming took 4 bases from V and 6 from J; bases not matched to a gene: 6. The length of the CDR3 is 15 residues. The DNA for the CDR3 is TGTGCCAGCAGCTCCGGCCGGGACAGGGATGAAAAACTGTTTTTT. Amino acid sequence: CASSSGRDRDEKLFF.

This chain uses TRBV10-3 with TRBJ2-2, with 8 bases aligning to TRBD1. With 6 bases clipped from V and 2 bases from J, the junction kept 8 bases outside the gene matches. Germline assignment: CDR1 ENHRY and CDR2 SYGVKD. This CDR3 has 16 amino acids. DNA of the CDR3: TGTGCCATCAGGGGGGACAGGAAGCGAAACACCGGGGAGCTGTTTTTT. Translation: CAIRGDRKRNTGELFF.

To note about this clone: The sample has other DNA sequences that encode this CDR3 too. The chain is built from TRBV19 and TRBJ2-3, with 7 nucleotides matching TRBD2. The CDR3 has 14 amino acids. Germline loops: CDR1 LNHDA, CDR2 SQIVND (reference sequence). V shed 5 bases and J 4 bases; nucleotides not matched to a gene: 6. This CDR3 reads CASSGGRGADTQYF. The CDR3, as DNA: TGTGCCAGTAGTGGCGGGAGAGGGGCAGATACGCAGTATTTT.

The chain is built from TRBV2 and TRBJ1-3; D gene uncertain. CDR1 is SNHLY and CDR2 is FYNNEI in the germline V gene. V lost 5 bases, J lost 0 bases, and 8 bases lay in between. The CDR3 totals 14 residues. The CDR3 reads CASSSSGSGNTIYF. CDR3 DNA sequence: TGTGCCAGCAGTTCCTCAGGCTCTGGAAACACCATATATTTT.

The chain uses TRBV5-1 and TRBJ2-3; TRBD2 agrees at 8 bases. Germline CDR1 and CDR2: SGHRS and YFSETQ. V shed 0 bases, J shed 4 bases, and the junction held 4 bases outside the gene matches. This CDR3 comprises 15 residues. In DNA form, the CDR3 reads TGCGCCAGCAGCTTGGAGGGACTAGTCCCAGATACGCAGTATTTT. It is translated as CASSLEGLVPDTQYF.

J is TRBJ1-2 and V is TRBV18, with 10 bases fitting TRBD1. Losses at the gene ends were 2 bases for V and 4 bases for J; bases not matched to a gene: 7. Germline loops: CDR1 KGHSH, CDR2 LQKENI. The length of the CDR3 is 16 residues. The CDR3 region has the DNA TGTGCCAGCTCACCAGACGGGACAGGGGTTTTCTATGGCTACACCTTC. Its protein product is CASSPDGTGVFYGYTF.

This clone was recorded once. This chain uses TRBV7-9 with TRBJ2-5; 11 nucleotides agree with TRBD2. V lost 9 bases, J lost 3 bases, and 3 bases stayed unmatched. The CDR3 totals 13 residues. The germline V gene encodes CDR1 SEHNR and CDR2 FQNEAQ (reference sequence). CDR3 loop: CASSTSGEETQYF. The CDR3 DNA follows: TGTGCCAGTTCGACTAGCGGGGAAGAGACCCAGTACTTC.

This clone turned up a few times. The rearrangement links TRBV7-2 to TRBJ1-2, with D possibly matching TRBD1 (5 bases). The V gene's germline CDR1 is SGHTA and CDR2 FQGNSA. CDR3 length equals 15 residues. Trimming removed 5 bases at V and 5 bases at J, with 18 bases between. The CDR3 loop is CASSPQGLADYGYTF. CDR3 DNA: TGTGCCAGCAGCCCTCAGGGTTTGGCGGATTATGGCTACACCTTC.

The chain combines TRBV24-1 with TRBJ1-5; D unresolved. Per the germline V gene, CDR1 is KGHDR and CDR2 is SFDVKD. This CDR3 has 17 residues. The V and J ends lost 3 bases and 4 bases respectively, with 18 bases between them. CDR3 sequence (DNA): TGTGCCACCAGTGATCGGACGGGAGACCGCGAAAATCAGCCCCAGCATTTT. Translated: CATSDRTGDRENQPQHF.

This clone was detected a few times. The CDR3: CASSLIAGGPGETQYF. CDR3 nucleotide sequence: TGTGCCAGCAGCCTCATAGCGGGAGGGCCGGGAGAGACCCAGTACTTC. This chain connects TRBV5-5 to TRBJ2-5; the match to TRBD2 covers 11 bases. Germline values: CDR1 SGHKS, CDR2 YYEKEE (reference sequence). This CDR3 spans 16 amino acids. Trimming removed 4 bases from V and 4 bases from J; junction bases left unmatched: 9. The complete variable domain, with remaining parts taken from reference TRBV5-5 and TRBJ2-5, reads DAGVTQSPTHLIKTRGQQVTLRCSPISGHKSVSWYQQVLGQGPQFIFQYYEKEERGRGNFPDRFSARQFPNYSSELNVNALLLGDSALYLCASSLIAGGPGETQYFGPGTRLLVL.

V is TRBV28 and J is TRBJ2-7; the match to TRBD1 covers 12 bases. The trim removed 4 bases at V and 5 bases at J, leaving 3 bases unmatched. CDR1 MDHEN and CDR2 SYDVKM come from the germline V gene. The CDR3 is made up of 14 amino acids. The CDR3 nucleotides are TGTGCCAGCAGTTCGGGGACAGGGGGCCACGAGCAGTACTTC. As protein: CASSSGTGGHEQYF.

The V call is TRBV27, the J call TRBJ1-1, with D unresolved. Trimming removed 7 bases at V and 1 base at J, with 7 bases between. Germline assignment: CDR1 MNHEY and CDR2 SMNVEV (reference sequence). This CDR3 has 12 residues. CDR3 sequence reads: CASMAGNTEAFF. For the CDR3, the DNA is TGTGCCAGCATGGCAGGGAACACTGAAGCTTTCTTT.

The rearrangement uses TRBV25-1 and TRBJ1-4; tentatively, D is TRBD1 (6 bases). The CDR3 totals 17 residues. Between the trimmed V and J ends, which lost 3 bases and 5 bases, there was a span of 19 bases. CDR1 and CDR2 (germline): MGHDK, SYGVNS. The CDR3 spells CASSDRGQPRVNEKLFF. The CDR3 DNA sequence: TGTGCCAGCAGTGATCGGGGACAACCCAGGGTGAATGAAAAACTGTTTTTT. Full variable domain (outside the CDR3, taken from reference TRBV25-1 and TRBJ1-4): EADIYQTPRYLVIGTGKKITLECSQTMGHDKMYWYQQDPGMELHLIHYSYGVNSTEKGDLSSESTVSRIRTEHFPLTLESARPSHTSQYLCASSDRGQPRVNEKLFFGSGTQLSVL.

The chain has TRBV7-3 and TRBJ2-1, with 11 bases fitting TRBD2. The germline V gene encodes CDR1 SGHTA and CDR2 FQGTGA. This CDR3 has 15 amino acids. Trimming at V came to 3 bases and at J to 3 bases, leaving 1 base not matched to a gene. The CDR3 sequence is CASSLGLAVYNEQFF. The DNA of the CDR3 is TGTGCCAGCAGCTTGGGACTAGCGGTCTACAATGAGCAGTTCTTC.

The J gene is TRBJ2-5, the V gene TRBV9; 12 nucleotides align to TRBD1. The CDR3 is 17 amino acids. V trimming: 0 bases; J trimming: 5 bases; junction bases outside the gene matches: 8. The germline gives CDR1 SGDLS, CDR2 YYNGEE. This CDR3 is CASSVGDRGLLPETQYF. Here the CDR3 DNA reads TGTGCCAGCAGCGTAGGGGACAGGGGGCTTCTTCCCGAGACCCAGTACTTC.

Turning to this clone: Other DNA sequences of this sample code for an identical CDR3. The chain joins TRBV6-5 to TRBJ1-5; 7 bases line up with TRBD1. The V and J ends lost 0 bases and 6 bases, in that order; junction bases with no gene match: 5. This CDR3 has 15 residues. CDR1 and CDR2 (germline): MNHEY, SVGAGI. DNA for the CDR3: TGTGCCAGCAGTTACTCCGGAGGGGGCGGTCAGCCCCAGCATTTT. Translated, it gives CASSYSGGGGQPQHF.

The chain combines TRBV6-1 with TRBJ2-5, with 7 bases that match TRBD1. The germline gives CDR1 MNHNS, CDR2 SASEGT. Trimming removed 3 bases from V and 6 bases from J; junction bases left unmatched: 10. CDR3 length equals 15 residues. The CDR3 coding sequence is TGTGCCAGCAGTGAGGTAGGGGGCGGCGAAAAGACCCAGTACTTC. It specifies CASSEVGGGEKTQYF.

This CDR3 is CASSQGTSSWYEQYF. The CDR3 nucleotides read TGTGCCAGCAGCCAAGGGACTAGCTCCTGGTACGAGCAGTACTTC. The chain employs TRBV3-1 (or the pseudogene TRBV3-2) and TRBJ2-7; TRBD2 matches 8 bases. The germline V gene encodes CDR1 LGHDT and CDR2 YNNKEL (reference sequence). The CDR3 runs to 15 residues. V dropped 1 base and J dropped 4; count of bases not matched to a gene: 6.

The chain recombines TRBV7-2 with TRBJ2-7, with D possibly TRBD2 on 5 matching bases. The CDR3 contains 12 residues. Trimming removed 6 bases from V and 6 bases from J, with 12 bases in between. Per germline, CDR1 SGHTA and CDR2 FQGNSA. The CDR3 loop is CASSESRAEQYF. For the CDR3, the DNA is TGTGCCAGCAGTGAATCGCGGGCCGAGCAGTACTTC.

The chain has TRBV4-2 and TRBJ2-1; 7 bases are shared with TRBD1. This CDR3 is 13 amino acids long. Losses at the gene ends were 8 bases for V and 6 bases for J; bases not matched to a gene: 7. Germline lookup yields CDR1 LGHNA and CDR2 YNFKEQ. CDR3 sequence reads: CASGKNRGNEQFF. CDR3 sequence (DNA): TGTGCCAGCGGAAAGAACAGGGGCAATGAGCAGTTCTTC.

This chain links TRBV6-6 with TRBJ2-1; D ambiguous. V lost 6 bases to trimming and J lost 0 bases, with 9 bases between them. This CDR3 contains 14 residues. Per the germline V gene, CDR1 is MNHNY and CDR2 is SVGAGI (reference sequence). CDR3 in amino acids: CASRTLSSYNEQFF. The DNA of the CDR3 is TGTGCCAGCAGGACTTTAAGCTCCTACAATGAGCAGTTCTTC.

The chain uses TRBV5-1 and TRBJ2-1; D perhaps matches TRBD2 (5 bases). This CDR3 contains 15 residues. Trimming stripped 4 bases from V and 5 bases from J, with 16 bases between. Germline CDR1 SGHRS, CDR2 YFSETQ. The CDR3 nucleotides read TGCGCCAGCAGCCTGGATGGGAGAACTCACAATGAGCAGTTCTTC. Its protein is CASSLDGRTHNEQFF.

In DNA form, the CDR3 reads TGTGCCAGCAGCCGCACAGGGGTGGGCAATCAGCCCCAGCATTTT. Its protein is CASSRTGVGNQPQHF. The chain joins TRBV3-1 (or the pseudogene TRBV3-2) to TRBJ1-5; 7 bases map to TRBD1. The V segment lost 4 bases and the J segment 2 bases; nucleotides outside the gene matches: 5. The CDR3 is 15 residues long. Germline V gene lookup returns CDR1 LGHDT and CDR2 YNNKEL (reference sequence).

The V call is TRBV28, the J call TRBJ2-5, with TRBD2 matching over 8 bases. V lost 5 bases to trimming and J lost 2 bases; unmatched junction nucleotides: 7. This CDR3 has 15 residues. In germline, CDR1 is MDHEN, CDR2 SYDVKM. CDR3 in amino acids: CASSPGIAGQETQYF. CDR3 bases: TGTGCCAGCAGTCCCGGGATAGCGGGACAAGAGACCCAGTACTTC.